The T cell receptor beta chain under discussion was sequenced for a study of regulatory T cells in long-lasting Graves disease. Libraries of TCR beta came from iRepertoire HTBI primers plus Arm-PCR of CDR3 regions. TCRdb re-analysed the multiplex PCR reads in MiXCR, keeping a single row per CDR3 protein. The sample holds some 330,000 distinct CDR3 sequences, 12% seen once. In its sample, this clonotype was seen many times. Time point meaning: newly diagnosed GD, antithyroid drugs for less than 3 months. RNA extracted from PBMCs served as the sequencing template. There are 14 residues in the CDR3. The V end was cut by 6 bases, the J end by 9 bases, with 18 bases between. Germline CDR1 reads SGHTA; CDR2 reads FQGTGA. This same sample was also taken into another study, of T cells in Graves' hyperthyroidism and ophthalmopathy. In that study: Separation of ophthalmopathy from stable hyperthyroidism was achieved by a 13 V-J model.

The origin of this receptor is a woman aged 18-29 years with Graves disease. The J gene is TRBJ2-1, the V gene TRBV7-3; tentative D call: TRBD1 (6 bases). This specimen was peripheral blood mononuclear cells (PBMCs), taken at new diagnosis, from a patient treated with antithyroid drugs. In DNA, the CDR3 is TGTGCCAGCAGACAGGGTCAGCGTGGCGGTGAGCAGTTCTTC. Translated, it gives CASRQGQRGGEQFF.